Listed below are T cell receptor beta chains from one sample, sequenced in a study of T cells in Graves' hyperthyroidism and ophthalmopathy. One entry per CDR3 protein, called by TCRdb with MiXCR from the multiplex PCR reads. The sample records hundreds of thousands of distinct CDR3 sequences, roughly 19% being singletons. The sequenced sample was blood. Receptor source: a man aged 50 or older with Graves' ophthalmopathy. Each CDR3 is given with its conserved first and last residue. The D gene is left open where the match is weak. Some rows have no size entry. The others give once, few or many, or a class for an expanded clone.

D	V	size	J	length	CDR3
.	TRBV12-3/TRBV12-4	.	TRBJ2-1	13	CASSHKTGNEQFF
TRBD1	TRBV15	.	TRBJ1-1	16	CATSTGQGDSNTEAFF
TRBD1	TRBV7-2	many	TRBJ1-5	16	CASSLVGTGLNQPQHF
.	TRBV7-2	few	TRBJ2-7	15	CASSLVGGESYEQYF
.	TRBV7-3	few	TRBJ2-3	14	CASSQVGGPDTQYF
TRBD1	TRBV20-1	.	TRBJ1-2	18	CSARDLWGQGLTNYGYTF
.	TRBV6-1	many	TRBJ2-7	12	CASMGDGYEQYF
TRBD2	TRBV6-4	.	TRBJ2-1	15	CASRVLAGDKGEQFF
TRBD1	TRBV20-1	many	TRBJ1-6	14	CSASQGQGNSPLHF
TRBD1	TRBV2	few	TRBJ2-3	16	CASSAAGGMGTDTQYF
TRBD1	TRBV11-2	.	TRBJ1-5	15	CASTPSTGGVQPQHF
.	TRBV28	.	TRBJ1-2	12	CASSFVGGGYTF
TRBD1	TRBV12-3/TRBV12-4	few	TRBJ1-5	15	CASSRTGASNQPQHF
.	TRBV6-2/TRBV6-3	few	TRBJ1-5	17	CASSPGQGGNSNQPQHF
.	TRBV3-1	.	TRBJ2-3	14	CASSQDLRAGTQYF
.	TRBV7-3	many	TRBJ2-1	14	CASSLGREYNEQFF
.	TRBV29-1	.	TRBJ2-1	15	CSVDGVAGFYNEQFF
TRBD2	TRBV15	many	TRBJ2-1	16	CATSRVGTSGNNEQFF
.	TRBV6-1	few	TRBJ1-6	15	CASSSSQGINSPLHF
TRBD2	TRBV6-4	many	TRBJ2-5	15	CASSAGAGDQETQYF
.	TRBV28	many	TRBJ2-1	11	CASSSGNEQFF
.	TRBV7-2	.	TRBJ1-4	15	CASSLGQNGWEKLFF
.	TRBV20-1	.	TRBJ1-5	14	CSARGMDSHQPQHF
.	TRBV11-2	many	TRBJ1-2	13	CASSFQGSIGYTF
.	TRBV4-1	.	TRBJ1-4	14	CASSQDPRGEKLFF
.	TRBV7-6	few	TRBJ2-7	13	CASSSNAGYEQYF
TRBD2	TRBV24-1	.	TRBJ2-2	14	CATSVAGGFGELFF
.	TRBV20-1	many	TRBJ2-3	12	CSVGGGTDTQYF